What follows are 25 T cell receptor beta chains derived from one specimen sequenced in a study of cytomegalovirus exposure and HLA in healthy donors (TCRdb year 2017). The library was produced with the immunoSEQ multiplex PCR assay. The multiplex PCR relied on a mix of 60 forward primers for TCR Vbeta segments and 13 reverse primers for TCR Jbeta segments. Imported from immuneACCESS, the table was reduced by TCRdb to in-frame sequences with V and J called. These copies leave out some clones; in studies compared against another copy, an unresolved V gene accounts for under half, and the cause of the remainder is not known. This sample lists 53,000 or so clones; about 69% were detected once. 6.8% of the sample is held by the ten biggest clonotypes. The sequenced sample was PBMCs. The source of these receptors is a man aged 30 to 45 in good health and CMV-seropositive.

V usage is TRBV6-1 and J usage is TRBJ1-2, with D uncertain. The germline V and J ends were trimmed by 6 bases and 6 bases, with 8 bases remaining between them. The CDR3 has 11 amino acids. CDR1 is MNHNS, CDR2 SASEGT, per germline. CDR3 protein: CASSPGDGYTF. The CDR3 coding sequence is TGTGCCAGCAGCCCCGGGGATGGCTACACCTTC.

The chain couples TRBV7-9 to TRBJ1-5; possible D gene TRBD1, 5 bases. CDR3 size: 14 residues. The germline V gene has CDR1 SEHNR and CDR2 FQNEAQ (reference sequence). V lost 3 bases, J lost 6 bases, and 12 bases lay in between. The CDR3 is CASSFEGVVQPQHF. The CDR3 DNA follows: TGTGCCAGCAGCTTTGAAGGGGTGGTTCAGCCCCAGCATTTT.

This chain joins TRBV5-4 and TRBJ1-1; D call uncertain. The CDR3 consists of 14 residues. V was cut by 3 bases and J by 3 bases, with 12 bases left in between. Germline loops: CDR1 SGHNT, CDR2 YYREEE (reference sequence). The CDR3 bases are TGTGCCAGCAGCTCCGGTACTCTGTACACTGAAGCTTTCTTT. Translating gives CASSSGTLYTEAFF.

The rearrangement joins TRBV5-4 to TRBJ1-2, with unresolved D. V was cut by 1 base and J by 4 bases, with 8 bases left in between. From germline, CDR1 is SGHNT and CDR2 YYREEE (reference sequence). There are 13 residues in the CDR3. The CDR3 sequence: CASSLPGSYGYTF. The CDR3 DNA sequence: TGTGCCAGCAGCTTGCCAGGATCCTATGGCTACACCTTC.

The J gene is TRBJ1-5, the V gene TRBV7-2; 7 bases are shared with TRBD1. The junction had 7 bases not matched to a gene; V was cut back by 5 bases and J by 0 bases. Germline V gene sequence: CDR1 SGHTA, CDR2 FQGNSA. The CDR3 runs to 16 residues. Written as DNA, the CDR3 is TGTGCCAGCAGCCCCCTGGGACAGCTTAGCAATCAGCCCCAGCATTTT. Translated: CASSPLGQLSNQPQHF.

The chain employs TRBV20-1 and TRBJ1-4; D uncertain. V lost 6 bases and J lost 7, with 9 bases in between. The CDR3 loop spans 11 amino acids. Germline values: CDR1 DFQATT, CDR2 SNEGSKA (reference sequence). Here the CDR3 reads CSAPTFEKLFF. Written as DNA, the CDR3 is TGCAGTGCCCCGACTTTTGAAAAACTGTTTTTT.

This chain links TRBV5-1 with TRBJ1-1, with D tentatively TRBD1 (5 bases). This CDR3 contains 15 residues. V lost 4 bases to trimming and J lost 2 bases, with 15 bases between them. In germline, CDR1 is SGHRS, CDR2 YFSETQ. The CDR3 DNA is TGCGCCAGCAGCCCGTCGGACACCCTTAACACTGAAGCTTTCTTT. It encodes CASSPSDTLNTEAFF. Full variable domain (remainder filled in from reference TRBV5-1 and TRBJ1-1): KAGVTQTPRYLIKTRGQQVTLSCSPISGHRSVSWYQQTPGQGLQFLFEYFSETQRNKGNFPGRFSGRQFSNSRSEMNVSTLELGDSALYLCASSPSDTLNTEAFFGQGTRLTVV.

The chain carries TRBV2 and TRBJ2-3, with 7 bases aligning to TRBD2. The V gene's germline CDR1 is SNHLY and CDR2 FYNNEI. The trim removed 4 bases at V and 1 base at J, leaving 14 bases unmatched. This CDR3 is built from 18 residues. Here the CDR3 DNA reads TGTGCCAGCAGTGGCGATCCTACCGAAGCGGGGCGCACAGATACGCAGTATTTT. Translated: CASSGDPTEAGRTDTQYF.

The V call is TRBV18, the J call TRBJ1-1; D may be TRBD1 (5 bases). Germline assignment: CDR1 KGHSH and CDR2 LQKENI. The CDR3 length is 14 residues. V lost 3 bases and J lost 6, with 14 bases in between. The CDR3 coding sequence is TGTGCCAGCTCACCGGCAGGGATTGTAGCTGAAGCTTTCTTT. Translated, it gives CASSPAGIVAEAFF. Looking up the rest from reference TRBV18 and TRBJ1-1 gives the full variable domain: NAGVMQNPRHLVRRRGQEARLRCSPMKGHSHVYWYRQLPEEGLKFMVYLQKENIIDESGMPKERFSAEFPKEGPSILRIQQVVRGDSAAYFCASSPAGIVAEAFFGQGTRLTVV.

The V call is TRBV2, the J call TRBJ2-1; 8 nucleotides match TRBD2. Germline CDR1 and CDR2: SNHLY and FYNNEI. With 3 bases clipped from V and 2 bases from J, the junction kept 3 bases outside the gene matches. The CDR3 sequence is 15 residues long. In DNA form, the CDR3 reads TGTGCCAGCAGTGAGGAGCGGGGGACCTACAATGAGCAGTTCTTC. Translating it yields CASSEERGTYNEQFF.

The chain uses TRBV30 and TRBJ1-1; D uncertain. The CDR3 is 13 residues long. Germline assignment: CDR1 GTSNPN and CDR2 SVGIG (reference sequence). The V gene lost 0 bases and the J gene lost 7 bases, with 12 bases spanning the gap. CDR3 in amino acids: CAWSVISGREAFF. For the CDR3, the DNA is TGTGCCTGGAGTGTAATCTCAGGTCGTGAAGCTTTCTTT.

The CDR3 here is CASSSGEEHEKLFF. The CDR3 nucleotides read TGCGCCAGCAGCTCCGGAGAGGAGCATGAAAAACTGTTTTTT. J is TRBJ1-4 and V is TRBV5-1; D not certain. Germline V gene lookup returns CDR1 SGHRS and CDR2 YFSETQ. The germline V and J ends were trimmed by 3 bases and 6 bases, with 12 bases remaining between them. CDR3 size: 14 residues.

This clone was counted once. The chain uses TRBV30 and TRBJ1-5; D not certain. This CDR3 is built from 13 residues. V lost 0 bases and J lost 11, with 14 bases in between. Per the germline V gene, CDR1 is GTSNPN and CDR2 is SVGIG (reference sequence). The CDR3 DNA reads as TGTGCCTGGAGTGTTACCGTCGCCGGGGCCCAGCATTTT. Translated, it gives CAWSVTVAGAQHF.

The chain recombines TRBV28 with TRBJ1-5; D not resolved. Germline values: CDR1 MDHEN, CDR2 SYDVKM. The CDR3 has 19 amino acids. The V end was cut by 3 bases, the J end by 0 bases, with 21 bases between. This CDR3 reads CASSLAPQRGGHSNQPQHF. In nucleotides, the CDR3 is TGTGCCAGCAGTTTGGCCCCCCAAAGAGGAGGCCATAGCAATCAGCCCCAGCATTTT. The complete variable domain, with remaining parts taken from reference TRBV28 and TRBJ1-5, reads DVKVTQSSRYLVKRTGEKVFLECVQDMDHENMFWYRQDPGLGLRLIYFSYDVKMKEKGDIPEGYSVSREKKERFSLILESASTNQTSMYLCASSLAPQRGGHSNQPQHFGDGTRLSIL.

The chain uses TRBV4-1 and TRBJ2-3; 11 bases fit TRBD2. Per the germline V gene, CDR1 is MGHRA and CDR2 is YSYEKL. The CDR3 runs to 19 residues. Germline trimming cut 0 bases from V and 3 bases from J; bases unmatched to any gene: 11. As DNA, the CDR3 is TGCGCCAGCAGCCAAGATCAGCGGGCTAGCGGGGGGAAGACAGATACGCAGTATTTT. Translation: CASSQDQRASGGKTDTQYF.

CDR3 bases: TGCGCCAGCAGCCAATCAGGGGGGCCAGATACGCAGTATTTT. This sequence encodes CASSQSGGPDTQYF. The rearrangement joins TRBV4-1 to TRBJ2-3; TRBD1 might be the D (7 bases). Germline CDR1 reads MGHRA; CDR2 reads YSYEKL. V was clipped by 2 bases and J by 4 bases, with 10 bases between them. This CDR3 is 14 amino acids long.

The rearrangement uses TRBV5-6 and TRBJ1-3, with 7 nucleotides matching TRBD1. The CDR3 spans 14 residues. V lost 4 bases and J lost 3; bases outside the gene matches: 4. The germline gives CDR1 SGHDT, CDR2 YYEEEE. The CDR3 loop reads CASSPDRSGNTIYF. The CDR3 DNA is TGTGCCAGCAGCCCGGACAGGAGTGGAAACACCATATATTTT.

The chain carries TRBV4-2 and TRBJ1-6; TRBD1 matches at 8 bases. The CDR3 runs to 16 residues. V gave up 0 bases and J gave up 9 bases; unmatched junction bases: 7. The V gene's germline CDR1 is LGHNA and CDR2 YNFKEQ. This CDR3 is CASSQEATGVGSPLHF. The CDR3 nucleotides read TGTGCCAGCAGCCAAGAGGCGACAGGGGTGGGTTCACCCCTCCACTTT.

This clone occurred a few times. The chain recombines TRBV28 with TRBJ1-5; the match to TRBD1 covers 7 bases. Trimming took 6 bases from V and 2 from J; bases not matched to a gene: 7. CDR1 is MDHEN and CDR2 is SYDVKM in the germline V gene. This CDR3 has 15 residues. CDR3 sequence: CASRRQGSGNQPQHF. In nucleotides, the CDR3 is TGTGCCAGCAGACGACAGGGAAGTGGCAATCAGCCCCAGCATTTT.

This sequence joins TRBV2 and TRBJ1-2, with 12 bases lining up with TRBD1. CDR1 and CDR2 from the germline V gene are SNHLY and FYNNEI. This CDR3 is built from 15 residues. The junction had 12 bases not matched to a gene; V was cut back by 9 bases and J by 7 bases. Here the CDR3 DNA reads TGTGCCAGTCCCTACGTCGGGACAGGGGGCTTTGGCTACACCTTC. Amino acids: CASPYVGTGGFGYTF.

This rearrangement joins TRBV7-2 to TRBJ2-3; D is perhaps TRBD2 (5 bases). Between the trimmed V and J ends, which lost 5 bases and 2 bases, there was a span of 23 bases. Germline V lookup: CDR1 SGHTA, CDR2 FQGNSA. The CDR3 is made up of 18 amino acids. Written as DNA, the CDR3 is TGTGCCAGCAGCGAAGAGAGGTCTAGCCTCCAATACACAGATACGCAGTATTTT. Protein: CASSEERSSLQYTDTQYF.

This chain connects TRBV6-5 to TRBJ1-2; 7 nucleotides agree with TRBD1. This CDR3 has 16 residues. Losses at the gene ends were 3 bases for V and 1 base for J; bases not matched to a gene: 8. Germline CDR1 reads MNHEY; CDR2 reads SVGAGI. For the CDR3, the DNA is TGTGCCAGCAGTTATTCAGGGACAGTTTTTAACTATGGCTACACCTTC. It translates to CASSYSGTVFNYGYTF.

This clone was detected a few times. V and J are TRBV6-5 and TRBJ1-1; 7 bases agree with TRBD1. There are 16 residues in the CDR3. Germline CDR1 and CDR2: MNHEY and SVGAGI. V dropped 3 bases and J dropped 5; count of bases not matched to a gene: 12. The CDR3 sequence: CASSYEGGRSKTEAFF. In nucleotides, the CDR3 is TGTGCCAGCAGTTATGAAGGGGGCCGGAGTAAGACTGAAGCTTTCTTT.

V is TRBV4-3 and J is TRBJ1-2; D not certain. V shed 0 bases and J shed 8 bases, with 16 bases lying between them. Germline CDR1 and CDR2: LGHNA and YSLEER. This CDR3 has 15 amino acids. The CDR3 region has the DNA TGCGCCAGCAGCCAAGATCTGACGGCGGCATGGGGCTACACCTTC. It codes for CASSQDLTAAWGYTF.

This chain links TRBV5-1 with TRBJ2-3; the D gene is possibly TRBD1 (6 bases). Trimming left V 4 bases short and J 6 bases short, with 15 bases between. Germline CDR1 SGHRS, CDR2 YFSETQ. CDR3 length: 14 residues. The CDR3 DNA sequence: TGCGCCAGCAGCCTTCAGGGGTTCCCGGATACGCAGTATTTT. Translating gives CASSLQGFPDTQYF.